The T cell receptor beta chain under discussion was sequenced for a study of cytomegalovirus exposure and HLA in healthy donors listed by TCRdb under 2017. Regarding the research as a whole: According to an earlier analysis of a few hundred of the donors, about 190 million T cells yielded 117 million unique TCR beta sequences and about 300 Gb of sequence data. About 280 gigabases of sequencing data and approximately 93 million unique TCR sequences were included in an early release covering about 600 HLA-typed donors. Of the roughly 400 genotyped donors, approximately 83% fell in the genetic ancestry cluster associated with self-reported Caucasian donors. The aim of the study was to test whether cataloging public T cell receptors could identify signatures of past pathogen exposure. The study used immunosequencing to profile the T cell repertoires of about 670 subjects and linked those repertoires to cytomegalovirus serostatus. A separate validation cohort of approximately 130 different subjects was used in addition to the 666-subject first cohort. To predict cytomegalovirus infection status, the study brought together high-throughput TCR immunosequencing, statistical association of individual TCRs with disease status, and machine learning. A later analysis re-examined previously published TCR beta repertoires from 600 to 700 donors and added high-resolution HLA genotyping to investigate patterns of TCR occurrence. Rather than using new phenotypic data, the later analysis identified candidate immune exposures from TCR beta sequences and from how often those sequences occurred across donors. In an earlier analysis of several hundred of the donors, high-throughput TCR beta sequencing was used to judge whether each TCR beta V gene segment behaved as functional or pseudogenic. Alongside the repertoire data, information on donor age, sex, ethnicity and CMV serostatus was compiled. Genome-wide SNP genotypes for about 65% of the roughly 700 donors were used in a later genetic analysis, which treated that subset as a discovery cohort. Every repertoire in the discovery cohort had been generated on one and the same sequencing platform. HLA typing covered class I and class II loci at four-digit resolution. Typing coverage varied by locus: roughly 629-630 donors for A, B, C, DRB1 and DQB1; roughly 510 for DQA1; approximately 570 for DPA1; about 450 for DPB1. Because of strong linkage in the cohort, roughly five DR-DQ haplotypes were treated as single units for association and clustering. Among 350 to 400 genotyped donors of the cohort, an average of around 240,000 unique TCR beta nucleotide sequences were sequenced per donor, roughly a sixth of them non-productive.

General study outcomes and caveats: According to a later analysis, TCR association rates differed among HLA loci, with DRB1 alleles showing the most associated TCRs and HLA-C alleles showing the fewest. In this cohort, only TCR beta chains were sequenced, and detectable features were limited by the absence of alpha or paired-chain data. A further reported finding was that TCR beta sequences accurately predicted the HLA-A and HLA-B alleles for most subjects in the first cohort. A later analysis associated about 18,000 TCR beta sequences with specific HLA alleles at a false discovery rate of 0.05. CMV serostatus was the only immune exposure information available for the cohort. A few of the identified cytomegalovirus-associated TCR beta chains were confirmed in vitro to be specific for cytomegalovirus antigens. Because HLA typing was missing for some donors at each locus, association tests included only the typed subset. In a later analysis, HLA-associated TCR beta chains showed more clonal expansion and lower generation probabilities than non-associated chains that were equally common. Because counts were too low, seventeen rarely observed V segments, including chromosome 9 orphons, were excluded from the earlier analysis of 587 of the donors. V-gene and J-gene trimming of TCR beta chains was associated with a missense DCLRE1C variant in a later genetic analysis, and the association was replicated in an independent cohort. Linkage disequilibrium might explain the correlated functional status among segregating V segments, but an unknown experimental factor could not be excluded. When HLA alleles, especially DR and DQ, strongly co-occurred, TCR associations were difficult to assign to individual alleles. Some IMGT-functional V segments, including TRBV6-2 and TRBV6-3, could not be distinguished by the 87-base-pair reads and were therefore excluded. Across donors, most TCR sequences were observed very rarely, whereas some public TCRs were present in many individuals. In a later genetic analysis, fewer N-insertions in productive TCRs were reported among donors in an Asian-associated ancestry cluster than the roughly 700-donor mean. Roughly uniform sequencing depth across donors was assumed in presence/absence analyses, although this assumption may not hold. An earlier analysis of 587 of the donors showed that most TCR beta V segments appeared in productive rearrangements either about 90% or about 30% of the time, which broadly matched IMGT annotations. A group of highly shared sequence variants was considered likely to be a technical artifact of the sequencing pipeline. The study gave a list of 150 to 200 TCR beta chains associated with cytomegalovirus. Most CMV-associated TCR beta chains appeared to be HLA-restricted in a later analysis, and the HLA associations seemed to be driven largely by CMV exposure. Cytomegalovirus status was reported to be diagnosed by the classifier with high specificity and sensitivity in both the original and validation cohorts. Several of the top co-occurrence clusters appeared to be linked to parvovirus B19, influenza, CMV and Epstein-Barr virus, according to a later analysis. The authors suggested that the approach could potentially be generalized to other disease states and immunological phenotypes.

Library method: the immunoSEQ multiplex PCR assay. For the multiplex PCR, a mixture combining 60 forward primers for TCR Vbeta segments and 13 reverse primers for TCR Jbeta segments was used. Amplification of the CDR3 region of rearranged TCR beta genes was performed with a multiplex PCR assay on genomic DNA. Amplified TCR beta libraries were sequenced as 87-base-pair reads on the Illumina HiSeq System. The study's processing was this. A later analysis tallied 75 million to 95 million unique TCR beta chains across the roughly 610 repertoires, and around 9.9 million of those chains were shared by two or more donors. To remove PCR and sequencing errors, raw reads were error-corrected and collapsed into unique sequences using a nearest-neighbor algorithm that merged closely related sequences. V, D and J gene segments were assigned by aligning CDR3 sequences to IMGT reference sequences. For a sequence to be retained, a match of at least six nucleotides to both a V gene segment and a J gene segment was required. Rearrangements were classified as productive when the CDR3 lacked stop codons and remained in frame with V and J, and all other rearrangements were classified as non-productive. CDR3 was defined according to IMGT convention as the region running from the second conserved V-encoded cysteine to the conserved J-encoded phenylalanine. Sequences without an unambiguous match to a single V gene segment were excluded from the earlier analysis of several hundred of the donors. An earlier analysis of some 500 of the donors classified V segments as functional when productive rearrangements were above 56.7% and as segregating when the standard deviation between donors was above 5%. To diagnose cytomegalovirus status from the catalog of TCR beta chain sequences, a statistical classification framework was built. In a later analysis, TCR nucleotide sequences were compared against IMGT/GENE-DB human TR gene sequences so that V and J genes could be assigned. In a later analysis, CDR3 sequences and most-parsimonious VDJ recombination scenarios were assigned using the TCRdist pipeline. In a later analysis, each TCR beta chain was defined by its CDR3 amino acid sequence together with its V-gene family, and reads without a unique V-gene family were excluded. A later analysis removed 592 highly shared, low-generation-probability nucleotide sequences to deal with suspected cross-contamination and a sequencing artifact. For each public chain, a later analysis derived a clonal expansion index from normalized ranks of inferred template counts within each repertoire. A later analysis computed generation probabilities with a VDJ recombination model fitted to out-of-frame rearrangements, and checked the results against IGoR. In a later analysis, TCR-TCR, TCR-HLA and TCR-CMV co-occurrence was scored with hypergeometric tests, and a repertoire-size bias correction was applied to TCR pairs. A later analysis estimated false discovery rates by permuting HLA or CMV assignments 20 times. In a later analysis, co-occurring TCRs were grouped with DBSCAN, and TCRdist sequence similarity was added when clustering was performed within HLA-allele-positive subsets. Repertoires with fewer than 30,000 or more than 120,000 public chains, plus five repertoires with anomalous nucleotide sharing, were excluded from co-occurrence clustering. This immuneACCESS table, as held by TCRdb, lists in-frame sequences with V and J called but not all clones. Of the missing ones, under half trace to an unresolved V gene in checked studies; the others have no known cause. Clone size and the V and J calls come from that table; the DNA yielded D and trimming. In all, the sample holds 150,000 to 200,000 clones, and approximately 72% of those were seen once. The ten largest clonotypes hold under 3% of the sample.

The cohort was made up of hundreds of healthy bone marrow donors. At the time of sampling, every cohort member was nominally healthy, though immune exposures that went unrecorded were likely present. CMV serostatus was positive for approximately 300 and negative for about 55% of the roughly 670 cohort members, and was not recorded for this donor. Every donor gave a peripheral blood sample, and the peripheral blood mononuclear cells from that sample were used for TCR beta sequencing. Genomic DNA extraction from the blood cell samples was performed with the Qiagen DNeasy Blood Extraction Kit. From its cysteine to its phenylalanine, the CDR3 spans 13 amino acids. Only CDR3 DNA remains: 39 bases, in frame from the first base. The germline V gene (reference sequence) yields LNHDA for CDR1 and SQIVND for CDR2. Trimming at the junction amounts to 5 bases on V and 5 bases on J, and the germline ends lie 10 bases apart.

Comments on this clone: Its antigen is unknown. Base quality data are lacking; no much larger clone is found one base away.

The chain is encoded by TRBV19 joined to TRBJ1-5; no D gene call is confident. The TCR originated in a human donor in good health. Sequenced sample: PBMCs. The CDR3 in this case is CASSFGNHQPQHF. The nucleotide sequence reads TGTGCCAGTAGTTTCGGGAACCATCAGCCCCAGCATTTT. The variable domain in full, with residues beyond the CDR3 obtained from the reference TRBV19 and TRBJ1-5 genes, is DGGITQSPKYLFRKEGQNVTLSCEQNLNHDAMYWYRQDPGQGLRLIYYSQIVNDFQKGDIAEGYSVSREKKESFPLTVTSAQKNPTAFYLCASSFGNHQPQHFGDGTRLSIL.